The 16 T cell receptor beta chains below all came from one sample that was sequenced in a study of PD-1 blockade in classical Hodgkin lymphoma. Time point specified: cycle 4 day 1 (C4D1), after 5 to 7 weeks of nivolumab. In every patient, relapse followed autologous stem cell transplantation, while exposure to brentuximab vedotin differed. It was by magnetic negative selection that CD4+ T cells were purified from thawed PBMCs. Data came from immunoSEQ multiplex PCR; TCRdb stores just in-frame clones and leaves some out. The table lists about 22,000 clones, 65% to 80% of them singletons. Material: CD4+ T cells from blood, obtained before the fourth cycle of nivolumab. The receptor source for this set is a human donor with classical Hodgkin lymphoma.

This chain connects TRBV4-3 to TRBJ2-7; D gene ambiguous. V was trimmed by 0 bases and J by 6 bases, leaving 15 bases between them. Looked up from germline, CDR1 is LGHNA and CDR2 is YSLEER. CDR3 length: 15 amino acids. In DNA form, the CDR3 reads TGCGCCAGCAGCCAAGATTGGCAAGGCCGTGGCGAGCAGTACTTC. This translates into CASSQDWQGRGEQYF.

V and J are TRBV10-3 and TRBJ2-2; 7 bases align to TRBD1. Germline-derived CDR1 and CDR2 are ENHRY and SYGVKD. Trimming took 5 bases from V and 5 from J; bases not matched to a gene: 8. The length of the CDR3 is 15 residues. DNA for the CDR3: TGTGCCATCAGTTCTGAGGGACAGCCTACCGGGGAGCTGTTTTTT. Protein product: CAISSEGQPTGELFF.

The rearrangement uses TRBV29-1 and TRBJ2-5; 9 bases are shared with TRBD1. With 4 bases clipped from V and 5 bases from J, the junction kept 11 bases outside the gene matches. The germline V gene encodes CDR1 SQVTM and CDR2 ANQGSEA. The CDR3 covers 15 residues. The CDR3 region has the DNA TGCAGCGTTGCCAGTACAGGGGGCCGTGGGGAGACCCAGTACTTC. Translation: CSVASTGGRGETQYF.

The chain links TRBV14 to TRBJ1-4, with unresolved D. CDR1 and CDR2 (germline): SGHDN, FVKESK. The CDR3 extends over 14 amino acids. The germline V and J ends were trimmed by 4 bases and 6 bases, with 12 bases remaining between them. DNA of the CDR3: TGTGCCAGCAGCCTGCCAGGAGCCTATGAAAAACTGTTTTTT. This codes for CASSLPGAYEKLFF.

This chain links TRBV10-3 with TRBJ1-5; D call uncertain. This CDR3 is built from 12 residues. Germline values: CDR1 ENHRY, CDR2 SYGVKD. V was cut by 2 bases and J by 5 bases, with 4 bases left in between. CDR3 in DNA: TGTGCCATCAGTGAGGGAGATCAGCCCCAGCATTTT. This sequence encodes CAISEGDQPQHF.

The CDR3 DNA reads TGTGCCAGCAGCGTAAGGGGTGACACTGAAGCTTTCTTT. Its translation is CASSVRGDTEAFF. The chain combines TRBV9 with TRBJ1-1; D is perhaps TRBD1 (5 bases). The CDR3 covers 13 residues. Germline values: CDR1 SGDLS, CDR2 YYNGEE. V shed 1 base and J shed 3 bases, with 7 bases lying between them.

This clone was detected a few times. The chain uses TRBV4-2 and TRBJ2-3; D is undetermined. CDR3 size: 14 residues. V lost 1 base to trimming and J lost 0 bases, with 5 bases between them. Germline V gene lookup returns CDR1 LGHNA and CDR2 YNFKEQ. CDR3 DNA: TGTGCCAGCAGCCAAGGACTCAGCACAGATACGCAGTATTTT. It encodes CASSQGLSTDTQYF.

This chain links TRBV29-1 with TRBJ2-7, with 8 bases that match TRBD1. This CDR3 contains 13 residues. Germline loops: CDR1 SQVTM, CDR2 ANQGSEA. J lost 7 bases, V lost 6 bases, and 11 bases had no gene match. CDR3 sequence (DNA): TGCAGCGTGGACGGACAGGGTATTGGGGAGCAGTACTTC. It is translated as CSVDGQGIGEQYF.

This chain links TRBV4-3 with TRBJ2-5; D unresolved. The V end was cut by 1 base, the J end by 4 bases, with 10 bases between. Germline-derived CDR1 and CDR2 are LGHNA and YSLEER. The CDR3 is 14 amino acids. In nucleotides, the CDR3 is TGCGCCAGCAGCCAAGTAGGGCGCCGAGAGACCCAGTACTTC. This sequence encodes CASSQVGRRETQYF.

This chain uses TRBV5-1 with TRBJ2-2; 7 bases are a match to TRBD1. This CDR3 comprises 15 residues. Germline V gene lookup returns CDR1 SGHRS and CDR2 YFSETQ. V dropped 4 bases and J dropped 7; count of bases not matched to a gene: 10. The CDR3 DNA reads as TGCGCCAGCAGCCCAGGCGATACAGGGGTCGGGGAGCTGTTTTTT. Its translation is CASSPGDTGVGELFF.

The chain links TRBV21-1 to TRBJ1-5; the table's D call TRBD1 went unverified against the DNA. TRBV21-1 is assigned pseudogene status. This CDR3 is 17 amino acids long. Here the CDR3 reads CASSTFVVTPNNQPQHF. In nucleotides, the CDR3 is TGTGCCAGCAGCACCTTCGTGGTTACACCAAACAATCAGCCCCAGCATTTT.

Note on this clone: Other DNA sequences in this sample translate to the same CDR3. This rearrangement joins TRBV5-8 to TRBJ2-7; no reliable D call. The germline V gene has CDR1 SGHTS and CDR2 YDEGEE. Trimming took off 3 bases at V and 4 bases at J, with 8 bases between the two ends. The CDR3 spans 12 residues. The CDR3 sequence: CASSSSYYEQYF. CDR3 DNA sequence: TGTGCCAGCAGCTCGTCCTATTACGAGCAGTACTTC.

This chain links TRBV7-2 with TRBJ2-3; 8 bases are a match to TRBD2. Trimming cost V 3 bases and J 5 bases; bases outside gene matches: 4. The CDR3 covers 14 residues. Germline V gene lookup returns CDR1 SGHTA and CDR2 FQGNSA. CDR3 sequence reads: CASSFAGGVDTQYF. The CDR3 DNA follows: TGTGCCAGCAGCTTCGCGGGGGGTGTAGATACGCAGTATTTT.

This clone was observed a few times. This rearrangement joins TRBV19 to TRBJ1-6, with unresolved D. Per the germline V gene, CDR1 is LNHDA and CDR2 is SQIVND (reference sequence). V gave up 3 bases and J gave up 0 bases, with 6 bases separating them. The length of the CDR3 is 15 residues. The CDR3 bases are TGTGCCAGTAGTATTCAGGTCTCCTATAATTCACCCCTCCACTTT. It codes for CASSIQVSYNSPLHF.

The chain carries TRBV29-1 and TRBJ2-1; 7 nucleotides match TRBD2. Germline V gene lookup returns CDR1 SQVTM and CDR2 ANQGSEA. After removal of 3 bases from V and 3 bases from J, the junction contained 5 bases not matched to a gene. CDR3 length: 14 amino acids. CDR3 coding DNA: TGCAGCGTTGATGCTAGCGGCCTCTACAATGAGCAGTTCTTC. It is translated as CSVDASGLYNEQFF.

The chain links TRBV5-1 to TRBJ2-1; 11 nucleotides align to TRBD2. The CDR3 contains 15 residues. Germline CDR1 reads SGHRS; CDR2 reads YFSETQ. Trimming removed 5 bases from V and 6 bases from J; junction bases left unmatched: 7. CDR3 loop: CASSYTGTSGNEQFF. The CDR3 bases are TGCGCCAGCAGTTATACCGGGACTAGCGGCAATGAGCAGTTCTTC.